The clone carrying this TCR beta chain was observed once. Time point meaning: pretreatment peripheral blood. Locally advanced or metastatic urothelial carcinoma affected the patients. The data originate from a study of PD-L1 blockade in urothelial cancer. Across the study: Blood analysis took place 3 weeks (second dose) and 6 weeks after treatment start. The median T cell count in blood samples was some 150,000.

Clones were read by immunoSEQ multiplex PCR, and TCRdb kept only the in-frame ones, dropping some. The table has fewer than 65,000 clones, 87% seen once. Germline-derived CDR1 and CDR2 are MNHEY and SVGAGI. J lost 6 bases, V lost 2 bases, and 10 bases had no gene match. This CDR3 has 15 residues. The receptor's source is a woman between 55 and 75 years old with urothelial cancer. The rearrangement uses TRBV6-5 and TRBJ2-7, with 7 bases matching TRBD2. This specimen was PBMCs, taken around atezolizumab (anti-PD-L1) treatment. The CDR3 DNA reads as TGTGCCAGCAGTTACCTGGAGCGGGTAGCGGGCGAGCAGTACTTC. It yields the protein CASSYLERVAGEQYF.